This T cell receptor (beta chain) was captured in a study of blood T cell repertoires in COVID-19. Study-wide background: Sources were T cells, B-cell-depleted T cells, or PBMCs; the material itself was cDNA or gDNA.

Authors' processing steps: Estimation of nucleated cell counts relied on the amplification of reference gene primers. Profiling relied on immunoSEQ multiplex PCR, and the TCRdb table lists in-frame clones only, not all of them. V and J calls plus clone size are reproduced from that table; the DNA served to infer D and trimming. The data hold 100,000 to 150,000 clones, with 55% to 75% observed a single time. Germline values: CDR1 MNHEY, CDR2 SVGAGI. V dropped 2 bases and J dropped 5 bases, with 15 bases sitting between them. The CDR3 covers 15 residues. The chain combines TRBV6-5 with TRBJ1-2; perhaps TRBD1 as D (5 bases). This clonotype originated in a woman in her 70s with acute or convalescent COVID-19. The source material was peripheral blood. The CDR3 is CASSYMGREGYGYTF. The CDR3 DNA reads TGTGCCAGCAGTTACATGGGCAGGGAAGGGTATGGCTACACCTTC.